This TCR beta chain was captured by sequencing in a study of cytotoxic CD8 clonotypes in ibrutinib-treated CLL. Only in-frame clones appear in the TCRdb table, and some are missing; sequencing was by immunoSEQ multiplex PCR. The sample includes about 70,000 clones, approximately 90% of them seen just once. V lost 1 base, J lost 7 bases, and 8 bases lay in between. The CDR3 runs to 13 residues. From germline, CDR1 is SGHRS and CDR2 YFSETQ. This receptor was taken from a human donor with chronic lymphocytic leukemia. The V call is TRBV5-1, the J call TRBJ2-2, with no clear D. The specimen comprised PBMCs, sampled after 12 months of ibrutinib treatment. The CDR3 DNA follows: TGCGCCAGCAGCTTGCTGGGGATCGGGGAGCTGTTTTTT. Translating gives CASSLLGIGELFF.